Listed below are T cell receptor beta chains from one sample, sequenced in a study of cytomegalovirus exposure and HLA in healthy donors. The method was immunoSEQ multiplex PCR; TCRdb's version includes in-frame clones alone and lacks a portion of them. The sample contains 120,000 or so clones, around 90% of which appear only once. The sequenced sample was PBMCs. The receptors were gathered from a woman aged 18 to 35 in good health and CMV-seronegative. The CDR3 runs from the conserved cysteine through the conserved F or W. The order of the fields is J gene, D gene, V gene, clone size, CDR3 protein, CDR3 DNA. A D gene is named only where the DNA matches it firmly. The size entry is marked missing in some rows and otherwise reads once, few, many or a size class.

TRBJ1-2 - TRBV14 - CASSQVGRRPYGYTF TGTGCCAGCAGCCAAGTTGGCCGCAGGCCCTATGGCTACACCTTC
TRBJ1-2 - TRBV5-6 - CASSLANRAYGYTF TGTGCCAGCAGCTTAGCTAACAGGGCCTATGGCTACACCTTC
TRBJ2-3 - TRBV9 - CASSLEGAGGPTDTQYF TGTGCCAGCAGCTTAGAGGGGGCGGGAGGACCCACAGATACGCAGTATTTT
TRBJ2-1 TRBD2 TRBV7-3 - CASSQSSGSSYNEQFF TGTGCCAGCAGCCAATCTAGCGGCAGCTCCTACAATGAGCAGTTCTTC
TRBJ1-4 - TRBV5-5 - CASSRPSGNEKLFF TGTGCCAGCAGCCGACCCTCAGGGAATGAAAAACTGTTTTTT
TRBJ1-4 TRBD1 TRBV6-5 - CASSYSTGDRVEKLFF TGTGCCAGCAGTTACTCGACGGGGGACAGGGTTGAAAAACTGTTTTTT
TRBJ2-3 TRBD2 TRBV2 - CASKLAGVSTDTQYF TGTGCCAGCAAACTAGCGGGAGTTTCAACAGATACGCAGTATTTT
TRBJ2-1 TRBD2 TRBV6-1 - CASSYGGGRFF TGTGCCAGCAGTTACGGGGGGGGGAGGTTCTTC
TRBJ1-2 TRBD1 TRBV18 - CASSIGQAITANYGYTF TGTGCCAGCTCTATCGGACAGGCCATTACTGCCAACTATGGCTACACCTTC
TRBJ2-7 TRBD1 TRBV11-3 - CASSRDRDYEQYF TGTGCCAGCAGCCGGGACAGGGATTACGAGCAGTACTTC
TRBJ2-3 - TRBV13 - CASSSYRESTDTQYF TGTGCCAGCAGCTCTTACCGAGAAAGCACAGATACGCAGTATTTT
TRBJ2-7 TRBD2 TRBV7-7 - CASSSRLAGSYEQYF TGTGCTAGCAGCTCCCGACTAGCGGGGTCCTACGAGCAGTACTTC
TRBJ2-2 - TRBV14 - CASSQQGTGELFF TGTGCCAGCAGCCAACAGGGGACCGGGGAGCTGTTTTTT
TRBJ2-7 TRBD2 TRBV13 - CASTPPREGTYEQYF TGTGCCAGCACCCCCCCAAGGGAGGGCACCTACGAGCAGTACTTC
TRBJ2-7 - TRBV7-2 - CASSRKTGALSEQYF TGTGCCAGCAGCCGTAAAACTGGGGCCCTCAGCGAGCAGTACTTC
TRBJ2-3 - TRBV27 once CASSYNPSRASTTDTQYF TGTGCCAGCAGTTACAATCCCTCGCGGGCTTCTACCACAGATACGCAGTATTTT
TRBJ1-5 - TRBV19 - CASTIGGDQPQHF TGTGCCAGTACCATAGGGGGGGATCAGCCCCAGCATTTT
TRBJ2-1 - TRBV11-3 - CASSLVEGGSYNEQFF TGTGCCAGCAGCTTAGTGGAGGGAGGCTCCTACAATGAGCAGTTCTTC
TRBJ2-5 - TRBV5-1 - CASSLAVQETQYF TGCGCCAGCAGCTTGGCGGTACAAGAGACCCAGTACTTC
TRBJ2-5 - TRBV2 - CASRAGYREGGETQYF TGTGCCAGCAGGGCTGGGTACCGTGAGGGTGGTGAGACCCAGTACTTC
TRBJ1-2 TRBD1 TRBV30 once CAWSEGGPFYGYTF TGTGCCTGGAGTGAAGGGGGCCCTTTCTATGGCTACACCTTC
TRBJ1-5 - TRBV2 - CASSGASDSNQPQHF TGTGCCAGCAGTGGGGCGTCGGATAGCAATCAGCCCCAGCATTTT
TRBJ1-3 TRBD1 TRBV11-2 - CASSPRDSSGNTIYF TGTGCCAGCAGCCCCCGGGACAGCTCTGGAAACACCATATATTTT
TRBJ2-5 - TRBV7-9 - CASRPFEEQQETQYF TGTGCCAGCAGGCCTTTTGAGGAGCAGCAAGAGACCCAGTACTTC
TRBJ1-1 - TRBV9 - CASSDVEGGPLNTEAFF TGTGCCAGCAGCGATGTCGAGGGGGGGCCGTTGAACACTGAAGCTTTCTTT
TRBJ2-7 - TRBV29-1 - CSVQVEGGREQYF TGCAGCGTACAGGTGGAGGGCGGGCGCGAGCAGTACTTC
TRBJ2-5 - TRBV7-8 - CASSQQGWETQYF TGTGCCAGCAGCCAACAGGGTTGGGAGACCCAGTACTTC
TRBJ1-2 - TRBV29-1 - CSATGTYGYTF TGCAGCGCCACTGGGACATATGGCTACACCTTC
TRBJ2-1 - TRBV11-3 - CASSLLTYRTTSRERNEQFF TGTGCCAGCAGCCTATTGACTTACCGCACAACCAGCCGGGAGAGGAATGAGCAGTTCTTC
TRBJ2-3 - TRBV11-2 - CASSLDLGVDTQYF TGTGCCAGCAGCTTAGATTTAGGGGTAGATACGCAGTATTTT
TRBJ2-3 TRBD2 TRBV6-1 many CASSEGREPDTQYF TGTGCCAGCAGTGAAGGGCGGGAGCCAGATACGCAGTATTTT
TRBJ2-1 TRBD2 TRBV5-1 once CASSAPGLARNEQFF TGCGCCAGCAGCGCCCCAGGACTAGCACGGAATGAGCAGTTCTTC
TRBJ2-5 - TRBV13 - CASSSPSRGQQETQYF TGTGCCAGCAGCTCTCCATCCCGTGGGCAGCAAGAGACCCAGTACTTC
TRBJ2-1 - TRBV5-1 - CASSLVTGKYNEQFF TGCGCCAGCAGCTTGGTGACAGGAAAATACAATGAGCAGTTCTTC
TRBJ2-7 - TRBV2 - CASSDSPYEQYF TGTGCCAGCAGTGACAGTCCCTACGAGCAGTACTTC
TRBJ2-4 - TRBV28 once CASSFIVGRRLAKNIQYF TGTGCCAGCAGTTTTATTGTAGGGAGGCGACTGGCCAAAAACATTCAGTACTTC
TRBJ2-7 - TRBV19 - CASSSGVEQYF TGTGCCAGTAGTTCCGGGGTTGAGCAGTACTTC
TRBJ2-1 TRBD2 TRBV11-2 - CASSSWPRGLNNEQFF TGTGCCAGCAGCTCCTGGCCCCGGGGACTAAACAATGAGCAGTTCTTC
TRBJ2-1 - TRBV9 - CASSVGGLAIANEQFF TGTGCCAGCAGCGTAGGAGGGCTAGCGATCGCCAATGAGCAGTTCTTC
TRBJ2-7 TRBD1 TRBV11-2 - CASSTDRELSYEQYF TGTGCCAGCAGCACTGACAGGGAGCTCTCCTACGAGCAGTACTTC
TRBJ2-7 - TRBV29-1 - CSVPGGKYEQYF TGCAGCGTACCAGGAGGGAAGTACGAGCAGTACTTC
TRBJ1-2 - TRBV18 - CASSPEGRQGYTF TGTGCCAGCTCCCCGGAGGGGCGTCAGGGCTACACCTTC
TRBJ1-5 - TRBV19 - CASSIIGQGDQPQHF TGTGCCAGTAGTATTATTGGGCAGGGTGATCAGCCCCAGCATTTT
TRBJ1-1 - TRBV5-4 - CASSLAQVNTEAFF TGTGCCAGCAGCTTGGCCCAGGTGAACACTGAAGCTTTCTTT
TRBJ1-1 TRBD1 TRBV28 - CASSLPGQMNTEAFF TGTGCCAGCAGCCTCCCGGGACAGATGAACACTGAAGCTTTCTTT
TRBJ2-6 - TRBV25-1 - CASRGGAGGANVLTF TGTGCCAGCAGGGGGGGGGCAGGAGGGGCCAACGTCCTGACTTTC
TRBJ2-5 - TRBV5-4 - CASSAQVGGQETQYF TGTGCCAGCAGCGCCCAGGTGGGGGGTCAAGAGACCCAGTACTTC
TRBJ2-7 TRBD2 TRBV10-3 - CAIMGERGGEQYF TGTGCCATCATGGGGGAGCGGGGGGGCGAGCAGTACTTC
TRBJ1-1 TRBD1 TRBV29-1 - CSVDTGGMNTEAFF TGCAGCGTTGATACAGGGGGGATGAACACTGAAGCTTTCTTT
TRBJ1-1 - TRBV5-1 - CASSSSLGGANTEAFF TGCGCCAGCAGCTCTTCCTTGGGGGGGGCGAACACTGAAGCTTTCTTT
TRBJ1-5 TRBD1 TRBV7-2 few CASSLGDSSNQPQHF TGTGCCAGCAGCTTAGGGGACAGTAGCAATCAGCCCCAGCATTTT